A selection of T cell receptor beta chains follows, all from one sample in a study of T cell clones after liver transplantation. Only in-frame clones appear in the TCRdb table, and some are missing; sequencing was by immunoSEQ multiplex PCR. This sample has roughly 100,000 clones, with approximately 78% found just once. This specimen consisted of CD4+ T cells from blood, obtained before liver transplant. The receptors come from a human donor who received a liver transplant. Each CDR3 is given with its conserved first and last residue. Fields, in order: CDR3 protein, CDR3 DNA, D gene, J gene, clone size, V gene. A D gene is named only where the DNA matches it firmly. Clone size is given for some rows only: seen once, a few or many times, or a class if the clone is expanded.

cdr3_aa: CASSLSTANYGYTF
cdr3_nt: TGTGCCAGCTCACTAAGTACGGCGAACTATGGCTACACCTTC
d_call: -
j_call: TRBJ1-2
clone_size: -
v_call: TRBV18

cdr3_aa: CAWSVGARKLFF
cdr3_nt: TGTGCCTGGAGTGTAGGGGCCAGAAAACTGTTTTTT
d_call: -
j_call: TRBJ1-4
clone_size: -
v_call: TRBV30

cdr3_aa: CASSPTLQAEAFF
cdr3_nt: TGTGCCAGCAGTCCTACCTTACAGGCTGAAGCTTTCTTT
d_call: -
j_call: TRBJ1-1
clone_size: -
v_call: TRBV6-4

cdr3_aa: CASRFKGRDNQPQHF
cdr3_nt: TGTGCAAGTCGCTTTAAGGGCAGGGACAATCAGCCCCAGCATTTT
d_call: -
j_call: TRBJ1-5
clone_size: -
v_call: TRBV12-2

cdr3_aa: CAISGSLAGGRLYEDTQYF
cdr3_nt: TGTGCCATCAGCGGATCATTAGCGGGGGGGCGTCTATACGAGGATACGCAGTATTTT
d_call: TRBD2
j_call: TRBJ2-3
clone_size: -
v_call: TRBV10-3

cdr3_aa: CASSSPSGTGGGYGYTF
cdr3_nt: TGTGCCAGCAGCTCCCCTTCCGGGACAGGGGGAGGTTATGGCTACACCTTC
d_call: TRBD1
j_call: TRBJ1-2
clone_size: -
v_call: TRBV5-5

cdr3_aa: CASSSGTGRLGPQHF
cdr3_nt: TGTGCCAGCAGTAGTGGGACAGGGAGGTTAGGTCCCCAGCATTTT
d_call: TRBD1
j_call: TRBJ1-5
clone_size: -
v_call: TRBV28

cdr3_aa: CASSLTGTGGADTQYF
cdr3_nt: TGTGCCAGCAGCTTAACCGGGACAGGGGGTGCAGATACGCAGTATTTT
d_call: TRBD1
j_call: TRBJ2-3
clone_size: -
v_call: TRBV7-3

cdr3_aa: CATKVAGRGATQHF
cdr3_nt: TGTGCGACTAAGGTGGCCGGCAGGGGTGCCACCCAGCATTTT
d_call: -
j_call: TRBJ1-5
clone_size: -
v_call: TRBV5-4

cdr3_aa: CASSRQGAPEAFF
cdr3_nt: TGTGCCAGTAGTCGACAGGGGGCCCCTGAAGCTTTCTTT
d_call: TRBD1
j_call: TRBJ1-1
clone_size: -
v_call: TRBV19

cdr3_aa: CASSQDVAGAGQPQHF
cdr3_nt: TGCGCCAGCAGCCAAGATGTTGCGGGGGCAGGTCAGCCCCAGCATTTT
d_call: -
j_call: TRBJ1-5
clone_size: -
v_call: TRBV4-3

cdr3_aa: CASSPITRNTEAFF
cdr3_nt: TGTGCCAGCTCACCAATAACTAGGAACACTGAAGCTTTCTTT
d_call: -
j_call: TRBJ1-1
clone_size: -
v_call: TRBV18

cdr3_aa: CASSFIPPEKSYEQYF
cdr3_nt: TGTGCCAGCAGTTTTATCCCCCCTGAGAAGTCCTACGAGCAGTACTTC
d_call: -
j_call: TRBJ2-7
clone_size: -
v_call: TRBV27

cdr3_aa: CVRSLNGTPNQPQHF
cdr3_nt: TGTGTCAGAAGCTTAAATGGGACACCCAATCAGCCCCAGCATTTT
d_call: -
j_call: TRBJ1-5
clone_size: -
v_call: TRBV7-5

cdr3_aa: CASSGRTGGTDEQFF
cdr3_nt: TGTGCCAGCAGTGGGAGGACAGGGGGTACGGATGAGCAGTTCTTC
d_call: TRBD1
j_call: TRBJ2-1
clone_size: few
v_call: TRBV6-1

cdr3_aa: CASSSISVDSPTNYGYTF
cdr3_nt: TGCGCCAGCAGCTCCATATCCGTCGACAGCCCGACTAACTATGGCTACACCTTC
d_call: -
j_call: TRBJ1-2
clone_size: -
v_call: TRBV5-1

cdr3_aa: CASSLVALPQETQYF
cdr3_nt: TGTGCCAGCAGTTTAGTGGCACTACCCCAAGAGACCCAGTACTTC
d_call: -
j_call: TRBJ2-5
clone_size: few
v_call: TRBV28

cdr3_aa: CATTTRTSNTGELFF
cdr3_nt: TGTGCCACCACTACCCGCACTTCGAACACCGGGGAGCTGTTTTTT
d_call: -
j_call: TRBJ2-2
clone_size: once
v_call: TRBV6-1

cdr3_aa: CASSGGTATISTTTDTQYF
cdr3_nt: TGTGCCAGCAGTGGGGGGACAGCTACGATAAGCACCACCACAGATACGCAGTATTTT
d_call: TRBD1
j_call: TRBJ2-3
clone_size: -
v_call: TRBV6-1

cdr3_aa: CSVEGGRHYGYTF
cdr3_nt: TGCAGCGTTGAAGGGGGCCGACACTATGGCTACACCTTC
d_call: -
j_call: TRBJ1-2
clone_size: -
v_call: TRBV29-1

cdr3_aa: CATAATATYTDTQYF
cdr3_nt: TGTGCCACTGCGGCGACAGCTACGTACACAGATACGCAGTATTTT
d_call: -
j_call: TRBJ2-3
clone_size: -
v_call: TRBV15

cdr3_aa: CASSSEAGGQNEQFF
cdr3_nt: TGTGCCAGCAGCTCGGAGGCGGGAGGGCAGAATGAGCAGTTCTTC
d_call: TRBD2
j_call: TRBJ2-1
clone_size: -
v_call: TRBV11-1

cdr3_aa: CASRDTADSGANVLTF
cdr3_nt: TGTGCCAGCAGAGACACGGCAGACTCTGGGGCCAACGTCCTGACTTTC
d_call: -
j_call: TRBJ2-6
clone_size: -
v_call: TRBV6-6